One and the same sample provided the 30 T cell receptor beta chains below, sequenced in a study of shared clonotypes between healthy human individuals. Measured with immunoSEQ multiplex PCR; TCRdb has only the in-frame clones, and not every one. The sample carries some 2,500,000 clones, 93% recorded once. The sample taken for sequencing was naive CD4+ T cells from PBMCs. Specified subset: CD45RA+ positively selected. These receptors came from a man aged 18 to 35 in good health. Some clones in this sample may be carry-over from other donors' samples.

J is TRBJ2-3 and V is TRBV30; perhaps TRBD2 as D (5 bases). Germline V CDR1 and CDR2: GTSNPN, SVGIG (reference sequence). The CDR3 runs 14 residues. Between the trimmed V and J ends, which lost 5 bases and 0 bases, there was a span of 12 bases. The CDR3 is CAWGNWTSTDTQYF. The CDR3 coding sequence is TGTGCCTGGGGCAACTGGACTAGCACAGATACGCAGTATTTT.

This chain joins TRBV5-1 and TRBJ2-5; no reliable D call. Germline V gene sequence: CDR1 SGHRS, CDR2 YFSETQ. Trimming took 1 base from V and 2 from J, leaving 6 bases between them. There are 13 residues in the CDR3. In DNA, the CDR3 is TGCGCCAGCAGCTTGTGGCCTCAAGAGACCCAGTACTTC. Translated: CASSLWPQETQYF.

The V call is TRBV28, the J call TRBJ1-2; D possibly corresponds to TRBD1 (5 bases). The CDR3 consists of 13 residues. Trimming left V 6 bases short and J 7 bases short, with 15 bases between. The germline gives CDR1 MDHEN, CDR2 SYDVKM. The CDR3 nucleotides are TGTGCCAGCAGAGGGGATCTTAGGGGTGGCTACACCTTC. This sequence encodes CASRGDLRGGYTF.

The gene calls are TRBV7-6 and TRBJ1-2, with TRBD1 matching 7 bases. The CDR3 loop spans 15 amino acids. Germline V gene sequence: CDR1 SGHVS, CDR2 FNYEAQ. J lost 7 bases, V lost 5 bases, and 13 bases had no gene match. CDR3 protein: CASSKSGDRLGGYTF. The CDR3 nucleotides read TGTGCCAGCAGCAAAAGTGGGGACAGATTGGGTGGCTACACCTTC.

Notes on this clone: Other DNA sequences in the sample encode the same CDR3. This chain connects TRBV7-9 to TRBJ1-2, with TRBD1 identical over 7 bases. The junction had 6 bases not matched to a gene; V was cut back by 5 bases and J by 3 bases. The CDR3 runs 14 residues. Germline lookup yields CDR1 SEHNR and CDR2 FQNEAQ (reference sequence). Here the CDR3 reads CASSPRTGDYGYTF. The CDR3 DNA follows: TGTGCCAGCAGCCCCCGGACAGGAGACTATGGCTACACCTTC.

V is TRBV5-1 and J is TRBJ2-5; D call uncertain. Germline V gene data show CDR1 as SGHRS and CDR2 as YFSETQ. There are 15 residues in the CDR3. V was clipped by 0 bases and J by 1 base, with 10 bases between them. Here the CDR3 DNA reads TGCGCCAGCAGCTTGGTAATCGGGCCCCAAGAGACCCAGTACTTC. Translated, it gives CASSLVIGPQETQYF.

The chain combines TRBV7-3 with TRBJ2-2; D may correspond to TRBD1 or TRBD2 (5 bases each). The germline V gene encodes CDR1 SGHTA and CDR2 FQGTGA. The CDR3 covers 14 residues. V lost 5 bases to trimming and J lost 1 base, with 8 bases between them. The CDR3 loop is CASSQGRNTGELFF. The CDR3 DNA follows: TGTGCCAGCAGCCAGGGACGGAACACCGGGGAGCTGTTTTTT.

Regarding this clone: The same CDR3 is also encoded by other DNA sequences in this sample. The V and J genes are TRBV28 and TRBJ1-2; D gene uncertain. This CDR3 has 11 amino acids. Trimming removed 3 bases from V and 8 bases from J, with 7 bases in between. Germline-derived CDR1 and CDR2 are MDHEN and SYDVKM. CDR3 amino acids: CASSFSRGYTF. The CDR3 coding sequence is TGTGCCAGCAGTTTCAGCAGGGGCTACACCTTC.

The CDR3 DNA follows: TGTGCCACCAGGGACAGGGAGAGAGCGACTAATGAAAAACTGTTTTTT. Translating it yields CATRDRERATNEKLFF. The chain couples TRBV10-3 to TRBJ1-4, with 9 bases matching TRBD1. The CDR3 spans 16 residues. V trimming: 10 bases; J trimming: 2 bases; junction bases outside the gene matches: 11. Looked up from germline, CDR1 is ENHRY and CDR2 is SYGVKD.

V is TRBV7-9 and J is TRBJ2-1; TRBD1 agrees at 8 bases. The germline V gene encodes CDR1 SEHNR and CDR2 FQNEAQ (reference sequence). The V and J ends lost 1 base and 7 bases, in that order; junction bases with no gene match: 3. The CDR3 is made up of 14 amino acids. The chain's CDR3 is CASSLGQGRNEQFF. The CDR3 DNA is TGTGCCAGCAGCTTAGGACAGGGGAGGAATGAGCAGTTCTTC.

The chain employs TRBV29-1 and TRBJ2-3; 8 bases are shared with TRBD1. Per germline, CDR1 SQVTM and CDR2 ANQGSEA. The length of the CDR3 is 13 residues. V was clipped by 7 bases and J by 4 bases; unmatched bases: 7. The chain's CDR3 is CSAGTGGADTQYF. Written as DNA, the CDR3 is TGCAGCGCAGGGACAGGAGGGGCAGATACGCAGTATTTT.

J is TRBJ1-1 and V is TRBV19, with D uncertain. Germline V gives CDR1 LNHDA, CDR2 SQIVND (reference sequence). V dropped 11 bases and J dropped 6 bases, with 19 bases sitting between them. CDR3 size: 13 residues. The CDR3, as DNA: TGTGCCGGCCATAAAGGAGGGTTCGCTGAAGCTTTCTTT. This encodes CAGHKGGFAEAFF.

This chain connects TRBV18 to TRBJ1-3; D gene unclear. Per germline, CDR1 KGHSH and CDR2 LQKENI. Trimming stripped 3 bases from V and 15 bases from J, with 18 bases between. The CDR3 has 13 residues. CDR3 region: CASSPGQGPQSYF. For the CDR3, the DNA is TGTGCCAGCTCACCGGGTCAAGGGCCCCAATCATATTTT. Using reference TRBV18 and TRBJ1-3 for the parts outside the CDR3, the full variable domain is NAGVMQNPRHLVRRRGQEARLRCSPMKGHSHVYWYRQLPEEGLKFMVYLQKENIIDESGMPKERFSAEFPKEGPSILRIQQVVRGDSAAYFCASSPGQGPQSYFGEGSWLTVV.

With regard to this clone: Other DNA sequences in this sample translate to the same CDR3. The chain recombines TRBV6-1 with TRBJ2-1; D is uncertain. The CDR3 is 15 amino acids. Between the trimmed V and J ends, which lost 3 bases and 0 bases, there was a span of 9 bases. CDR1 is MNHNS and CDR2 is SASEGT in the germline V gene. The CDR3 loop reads CASSEGLGSYNEQFF. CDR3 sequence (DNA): TGTGCCAGCAGTGAGGGCCTGGGCTCCTACAATGAGCAGTTCTTC.

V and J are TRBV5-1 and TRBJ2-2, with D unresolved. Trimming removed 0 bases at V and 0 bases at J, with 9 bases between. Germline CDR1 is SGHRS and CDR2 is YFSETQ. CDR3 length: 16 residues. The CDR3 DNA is TGCGCCAGCAGCTTGGCTGCGTTTACGAACACCGGGGAGCTGTTTTTT. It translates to CASSLAAFTNTGELFF.

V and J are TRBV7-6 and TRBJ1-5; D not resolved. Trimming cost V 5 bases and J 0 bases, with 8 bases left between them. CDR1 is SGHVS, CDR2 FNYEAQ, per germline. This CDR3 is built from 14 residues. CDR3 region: CASSPGYSNQPQHF. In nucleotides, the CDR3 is TGTGCCAGCAGCCCAGGCTATAGCAATCAGCCCCAGCATTTT.

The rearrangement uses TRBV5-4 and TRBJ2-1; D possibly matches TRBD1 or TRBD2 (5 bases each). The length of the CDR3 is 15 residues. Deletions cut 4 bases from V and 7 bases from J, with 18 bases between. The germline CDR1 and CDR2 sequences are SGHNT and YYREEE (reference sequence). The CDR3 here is CASSGRQRGSNEQFF. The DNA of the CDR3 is TGTGCCAGCAGCGGACGACAGAGAGGGTCTAATGAGCAGTTCTTC. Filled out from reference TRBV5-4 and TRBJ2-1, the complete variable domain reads ETGVTQSPTHLIKTRGQQVTLRCSSQSGHNTVSWYQQALGQGPQFIFQYYREEENGRGNFPPRFSGLQFPNYSSELNVNALELDDSALYLCASSGRQRGSNEQFFGPGTRLTVL.

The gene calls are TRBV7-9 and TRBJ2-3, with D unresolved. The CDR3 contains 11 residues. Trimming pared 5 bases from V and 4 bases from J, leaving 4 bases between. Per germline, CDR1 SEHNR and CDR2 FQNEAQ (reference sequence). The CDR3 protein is CASSQSDTQYF. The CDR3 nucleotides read TGTGCCAGCAGCCAATCAGATACGCAGTATTTT.

The CDR3 reads CAWRGNSPLHF. The DNA of the CDR3 is TGTGCCTGGAGGGGAAATTCACCCCTCCACTTT. This sequence joins TRBV30 and TRBJ1-6; D is undetermined. The CDR3 spans 11 residues. V was pared by 3 bases and J by 7 bases, with 4 bases between. Germline V gives CDR1 GTSNPN, CDR2 SVGIG (reference sequence).

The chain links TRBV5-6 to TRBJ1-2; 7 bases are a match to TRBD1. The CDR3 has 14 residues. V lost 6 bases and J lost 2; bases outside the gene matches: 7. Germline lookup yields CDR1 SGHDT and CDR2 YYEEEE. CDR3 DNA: TGTGCCAGCACCCTACCAGGGGGAAACTATGGCTACACCTTC. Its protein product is CASTLPGGNYGYTF.

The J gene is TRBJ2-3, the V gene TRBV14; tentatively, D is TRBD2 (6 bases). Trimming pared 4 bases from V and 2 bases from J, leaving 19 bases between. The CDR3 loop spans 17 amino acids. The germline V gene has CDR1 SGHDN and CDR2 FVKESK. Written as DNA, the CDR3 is TGTGCCAGCAGCCCTCGATCCGGGAGAGCCCTCACAGATACGCAGTATTTT. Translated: CASSPRSGRALTDTQYF.

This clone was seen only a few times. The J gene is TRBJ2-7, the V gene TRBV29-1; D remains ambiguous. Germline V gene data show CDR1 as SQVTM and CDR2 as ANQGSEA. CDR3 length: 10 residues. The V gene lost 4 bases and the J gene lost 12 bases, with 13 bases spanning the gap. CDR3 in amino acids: CSVAEREMYF. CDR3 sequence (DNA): TGCAGCGTTGCCGAACGCGAGATGTACTTC.

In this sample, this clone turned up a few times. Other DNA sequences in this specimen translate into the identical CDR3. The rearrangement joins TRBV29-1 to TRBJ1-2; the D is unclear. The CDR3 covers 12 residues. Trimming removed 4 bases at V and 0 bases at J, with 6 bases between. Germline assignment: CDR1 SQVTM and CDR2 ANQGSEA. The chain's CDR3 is CSVGSPNYGYTF. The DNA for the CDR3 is TGCAGCGTTGGCAGTCCTAACTATGGCTACACCTTC.

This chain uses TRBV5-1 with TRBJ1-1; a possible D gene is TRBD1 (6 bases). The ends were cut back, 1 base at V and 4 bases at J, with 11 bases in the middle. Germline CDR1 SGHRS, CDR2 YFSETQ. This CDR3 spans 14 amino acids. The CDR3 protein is CASSLSRGVTEAFF. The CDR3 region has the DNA TGCGCCAGCAGCTTGTCAAGGGGGGTCACTGAAGCTTTCTTT.

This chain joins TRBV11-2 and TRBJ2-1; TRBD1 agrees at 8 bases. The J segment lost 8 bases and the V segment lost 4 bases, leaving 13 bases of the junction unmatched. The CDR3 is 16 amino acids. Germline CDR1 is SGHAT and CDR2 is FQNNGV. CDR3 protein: CASSSGQGRETYEQFF. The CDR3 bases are TGTGCCAGCAGCTCAGGACAGGGTAGGGAGACGTATGAGCAGTTCTTC.

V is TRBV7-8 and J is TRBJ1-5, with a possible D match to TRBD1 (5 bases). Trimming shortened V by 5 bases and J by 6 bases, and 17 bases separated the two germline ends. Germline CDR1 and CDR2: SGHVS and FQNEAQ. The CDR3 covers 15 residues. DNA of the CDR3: TGTGCCAGCAGCCAAGACAGTAATAACGGTCAGCCCCAGCATTTT. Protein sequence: CASSQDSNNGQPQHF.

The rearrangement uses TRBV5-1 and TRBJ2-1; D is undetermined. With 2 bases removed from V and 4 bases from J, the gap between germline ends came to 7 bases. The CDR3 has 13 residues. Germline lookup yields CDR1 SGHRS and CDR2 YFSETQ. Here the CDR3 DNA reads TGCGCCAGCAGCTTTCCCCGGTACAATGAGCAGTTCTTC. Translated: CASSFPRYNEQFF. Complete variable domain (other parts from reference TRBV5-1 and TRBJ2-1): KAGVTQTPRYLIKTRGQQVTLSCSPISGHRSVSWYQQTPGQGLQFLFEYFSETQRNKGNFPGRFSGRQFSNSRSEMNVSTLELGDSALYLCASSFPRYNEQFFGPGTRLTVL.

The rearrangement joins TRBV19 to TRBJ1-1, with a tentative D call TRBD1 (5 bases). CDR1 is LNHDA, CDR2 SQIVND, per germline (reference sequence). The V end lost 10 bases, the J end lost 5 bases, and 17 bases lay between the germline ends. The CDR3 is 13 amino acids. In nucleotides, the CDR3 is TGTGCCACCAGTGGACACGGTTGGACTGAAGCTTTCTTT. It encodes CATSGHGWTEAFF.

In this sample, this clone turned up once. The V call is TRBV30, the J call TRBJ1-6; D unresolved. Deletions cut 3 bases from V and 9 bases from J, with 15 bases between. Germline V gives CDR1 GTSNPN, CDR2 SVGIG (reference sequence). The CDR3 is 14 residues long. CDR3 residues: CAWRALGVGSPLHF. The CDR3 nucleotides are TGTGCCTGGAGGGCCCTAGGTGTGGGTTCACCCCTCCACTTT.

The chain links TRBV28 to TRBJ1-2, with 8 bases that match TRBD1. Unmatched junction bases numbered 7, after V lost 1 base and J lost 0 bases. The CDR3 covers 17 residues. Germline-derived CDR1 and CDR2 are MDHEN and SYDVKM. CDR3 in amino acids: CASSLFPGQAANYGYTF. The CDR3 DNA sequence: TGTGCCAGCAGTTTATTCCCGGGACAGGCAGCTAACTATGGCTACACCTTC.